The 17 T cell receptor beta chains below come from one sample, sequenced in a study of blood T cell repertoires in COVID-19. TCRdb's copy holds only in-frame clones and misses some; the assay was immunoSEQ multiplex PCR. The sample yields over 100,000 clones, roughly 86% seen once. Sequenced sample: peripheral blood. The source of these receptors is a middle-aged man with acute or convalescent COVID-19.

This clone was recorded only once. The CDR3 DNA is TGTGCCAGCAGCCCCAGGACAGGGTTTTACGAGCAGTACTTC. Protein sequence: CASSPRTGFYEQYF. The genes are TRBV9 and TRBJ2-7; 8 bases map to TRBD1. The trim removed 4 bases at V and 4 bases at J, leaving 7 bases unmatched. Looked up from germline, CDR1 is SGDLS and CDR2 is YYNGEE. The CDR3 runs to 14 residues.

The V call is TRBV5-1, the J call TRBJ2-1, with 7 bases lining up with TRBD2. The germline V gene encodes CDR1 SGHRS and CDR2 YFSETQ. The ends lost 3 bases at V and 5 bases at J; junction bases unmatched: 11. The CDR3 consists of 16 residues. The CDR3 sequence is CASSSSTSRLHNEQFF. The CDR3 DNA reads as TGCGCCAGCAGCTCCTCGACTAGCAGACTACACAATGAGCAGTTCTTC.

The chain carries TRBV5-1 and TRBJ2-3, with 7 nucleotides matching TRBD2. The germline CDR1 and CDR2 sequences are SGHRS and YFSETQ. CDR3 length equals 15 residues. Trimming cost V 4 bases and J 5 bases; bases outside gene matches: 10. The CDR3 loop reads CASSPTGLEGDTQYF. The DNA for the CDR3 is TGCGCCAGCAGCCCGACCGGACTAGAAGGAGATACGCAGTATTTT.

This clone has a single count. V gene TRBV7-8 combines with J gene TRBJ1-1; D not certain. Trimming cost V 4 bases and J 7 bases, with 13 bases left between them. CDR1 is SGHVS, CDR2 FQNEAQ, per germline. The CDR3 runs 13 residues. CDR3 DNA: TGTGCCAGCAGCTCCGCGCTGAGGGTTGAAGCTTTCTTT. Translation gives CASSSALRVEAFF.

The chain joins TRBV10-3 to TRBJ2-1, with TRBD2 matching 9 bases. V gave up 5 bases and J gave up 4 bases; unmatched junction bases: 3. Germline assignment: CDR1 ENHRY and CDR2 SYGVKD. The CDR3 consists of 14 residues. Here the CDR3 DNA reads TGTGCCATCAGTAGGACTAGCGAGTACAATGAGCAGTTCTTC. This encodes CAISRTSEYNEQFF.

This clone was seen a single time. The rearrangement links TRBV7-9 to TRBJ1-6, with D possibly matching TRBD1 (5 bases). The CDR3 sequence is 16 residues long. Germline V lookup: CDR1 SEHNR, CDR2 FQNEAQ (reference sequence). V shed 5 bases and J shed 9 bases, with 20 bases lying between them. In nucleotides, the CDR3 is TGTGCCAGCAGCGCCCCGGGATTAGGGGAGGGTTCACCCCTCCACTTT. Protein: CASSAPGLGEGSPLHF.

This chain uses TRBV6-6 with TRBJ2-6, with D tentatively TRBD1 (6 bases). The CDR3 extends over 15 amino acids. V was pared by 7 bases and J by 0 bases, with 10 bases between. CDR1 MNHNY and CDR2 SVGAGI come from the germline V gene (reference sequence). The CDR3 loop is CASTDSHSGANVLTF. In DNA, the CDR3 is TGTGCCAGCACGGACAGCCACTCTGGGGCCAACGTCCTGACTTTC.

In DNA, the CDR3 is TGCAGTGCTAGTAGTGGGACTTCTAATTCACCCCTCCACTTT. Protein: CSASSGTSNSPLHF. The chain uses TRBV20-1 and TRBJ1-6, with D possibly TRBD1 on 5 matching bases. CDR1 DFQATT and CDR2 SNEGSKA come from the germline V gene (reference sequence). The length of the CDR3 is 14 residues. V gave up 3 bases and J gave up 6 bases, with 12 bases separating them.

The J gene is TRBJ1-5, the V gene TRBV7-2; D not resolved. Trimming pared 4 bases from V and 7 bases from J, leaving 11 bases between. The CDR3 runs to 13 residues. Germline V gene data show CDR1 as SGHTA and CDR2 as FQGNSA. The CDR3 nucleotides are TGTGCCAGCAGCTCGACCCTCGGGCAGCCCCAGCATTTT. It codes for CASSSTLGQPQHF.

The V call is TRBV18, the J call TRBJ2-7; TRBD2 aligns across 13 bases. This CDR3 spans 15 amino acids. The germline V gene encodes CDR1 KGHSH and CDR2 LQKENI. Trimming took 3 bases from V and 6 from J; bases not matched to a gene: 5. The CDR3, as DNA: TGTGCCAGCTCACCGTCCGGGACTAGCGGGATCGAGCAGTACTTC. Its protein product is CASSPSGTSGIEQYF. The full variable domain, completed using reference TRBV18 and TRBJ2-7, is NAGVMQNPRHLVRRRGQEARLRCSPMKGHSHVYWYRQLPEEGLKFMVYLQKENIIDESGMPKERFSAEFPKEGPSILRIQQVVRGDSAAYFCASSPSGTSGIEQYFGPGTRLTVT.

This clone was counted a single time. The rearrangement uses TRBV3-1 (or the pseudogene TRBV3-2) and TRBJ1-6; perhaps TRBD1 as D (5 bases). V lost 0 bases and J lost 9, with 12 bases in between. This CDR3 spans 15 amino acids. Germline CDR1 reads LGHDT; CDR2 reads YNNKEL (reference sequence). CDR3 in amino acids: CASSQEPGGGSPLHF. The CDR3 nucleotides are TGTGCCAGCAGCCAAGAGCCCGGGGGGGGTTCACCCCTCCACTTT.

The rearrangement links TRBV2 to TRBJ1-2, with a weak D call TRBD1 (5 bases). The CDR3 covers 13 residues. V lost 6 bases, J lost 5 bases, and 13 bases lay in between. CDR1 is SNHLY, CDR2 FYNNEI, per germline. CDR3 sequence (DNA): TGTGCCAGCAGCGAAACAGGACCGTATGGCTACACCTTC. Protein sequence: CASSETGPYGYTF.

This chain links TRBV6-5 with TRBJ1-5; 9 bases agree with TRBD1. CDR1 and CDR2 from the germline V gene are MNHEY and SVGAGI. The CDR3 is made up of 15 amino acids. Trimming at V came to 7 bases and at J to 6 bases, leaving 10 bases not matched to a gene. The CDR3 DNA reads TGTGCCAGCATGATTCAGGACAGGGGTCGTCAGCCCCAGCATTTT. Translated, it gives CASMIQDRGRQPQHF.

This clone has just a few counts. CDR3: CASSPGQGAGETQYF. The CDR3 DNA sequence: TGTGCCAGCAGCCCGGGACAGGGGGCGGGTGAGACCCAGTACTTC. The chain joins TRBV5-4 to TRBJ2-5, with 12 positions matching TRBD1. CDR3 length: 15 amino acids. Trimming took 4 bases from V and 5 from J; bases not matched to a gene: 6. Germline V gene sequence: CDR1 SGHNT, CDR2 YYREEE (reference sequence). Drawing the rest from reference TRBV5-4 and TRBJ2-5, the complete variable domain is ETGVTQSPTHLIKTRGQQVTLRCSSQSGHNTVSWYQQALGQGPQFIFQYYREEENGRGNFPPRFSGLQFPNYSSELNVNALELDDSALYLCASSPGQGAGETQYFGPGTRLLVL.

V is TRBV11-2 and J is TRBJ1-2, with no clear D. Germline V gene data show CDR1 as SGHAT and CDR2 as FQNNGV. There are 13 residues in the CDR3. Trimming stripped 0 bases from V and 3 bases from J, with 5 bases between. In nucleotides, the CDR3 is TGTGCCAGCAGCTTAGACAGCGACTATGGCTACACCTTC. Its translation is CASSLDSDYGYTF.

The rearrangement joins TRBV13 to TRBJ1-1; 7 nucleotides agree with TRBD1. Germline V gene data show CDR1 as PRHDT and CDR2 as FYEKMQ (reference sequence). The V segment lost 4 bases and the J segment 4 bases; nucleotides outside the gene matches: 6. The CDR3 has 14 residues. CDR3 sequence (DNA): TGTGCCAGCAGCTCAGGGGGACTGGGCACTGAAGCTTTCTTT. Translated: CASSSGGLGTEAFF.

The rearrangement links TRBV19 to TRBJ2-7, with 7 bases fitting TRBD1. Trimming removed 4 bases from V and 2 bases from J; junction bases left unmatched: 8. This CDR3 is built from 15 residues. Germline V gives CDR1 LNHDA, CDR2 SQIVND (reference sequence). Here the CDR3 reads CASSRTGTDTYEQYF. CDR3 coding DNA: TGTGCCAGTAGTAGGACCGGGACAGACACCTACGAGCAGTACTTC.